Shown below are 22 T cell receptor beta chains from a single sample sequenced in a study of human CD8 memory T cell subsets. UMI-labeled 5' RACE produced the TCR beta libraries. After re-calling the 5' RACE reads, TCRdb lists one entry per CDR3 protein, DNA absent. Its clone listing holds 9,500 to 12,000 distinct CDR3 sequences. Specimen: CD8+ stem-like memory T cells (TSCM and TCM) sorted from PBMCs. Subset in this sample: stem-like memory CD8 T cells (TSTEM), CCR7+ PD-1- TIGIT-. These receptor sequences come from a human donor in good health.

The chain combines TRBV19 with TRBJ2-7; TCRdb gives TRBD1 as the D gene, but with no DNA this cannot be confirmed. This CDR3 is built from 14 residues. CDR1 and CDR2 (germline): LNHDA, SQIVND (reference sequence). CDR3 amino acids: CASSGQLSSYEQYF.

This clonotype registers large by frequency. The J gene is TRBJ1-2, the V gene TRBV4-3; TCRdb gives TRBD1 as the D gene, but with no DNA this cannot be confirmed. The CDR3 length is 16 residues. Germline CDR1 and CDR2: LGHNA and YSLEER. The CDR3 here is CASSQDRSGGAYGYTF.

V and J are TRBV29-1 and TRBJ1-4; no DNA is available, so the TRBD1 call from TCRdb remains unchecked. Germline CDR1 is SQVTM and CDR2 is ANQGSEA. The CDR3 extends over 16 amino acids. CDR3 residues: CSVEPTGERGPEKLFF.

The gene calls are TRBV15 and TRBJ1-1. Germline CDR1 LNHNV, CDR2 YYDKDF (reference sequence). CDR3 length: 15 residues. The CDR3 sequence: CATSEKTGVNTEAFF.

This clonotype registers large by frequency. The CDR3 loop reads CSVDGTSGGALDTQYF. V gene TRBV29-1 combines with J gene TRBJ2-3; TCRdb returns TRBD2, unconfirmable since there is no DNA. Germline V gene lookup returns CDR1 SQVTM and CDR2 ANQGSEA. This CDR3 region has 16 residues.

The J gene is TRBJ2-7, the V gene TRBV6-2 or TRBV6-3; the TCRdb call, TRBD1, lacks DNA for checking. The CDR3 is 13 residues long. CDR1 MNHEY and CDR2 SVGEGT come from the germline V gene. CDR3 sequence reads: CASSRDSPYEQYF.

The rearrangement joins TRBV3-1 to TRBJ2-5; TCRdb's assignment of TRBD1 cannot be checked, as there is no DNA. The germline gives CDR1 LGHDT, CDR2 YNNKEL (reference sequence). The CDR3 sequence is 17 residues long. The CDR3 loop is CASSQAGSGGPQETQYF.

The chain joins TRBV20-1 to TRBJ1-5; TCRdb calls TRBD1, which cannot be checked without DNA. CDR3 length: 13 amino acids. Germline V gene lookup returns CDR1 DFQATT and CDR2 SNEGSKA (reference sequence). CDR3 sequence: CSARARDGQPQHF.

This clonotype ranks as medium-sized in terms of frequency. The CDR3 loop reads CSVETSGSWETQYF. The chain is built from TRBV29-1 and TRBJ2-5; there is no DNA to check the TCRdb D call of TRBD2. The germline gives CDR1 SQVTM, CDR2 ANQGSEA. The CDR3 spans 14 residues.

The gene calls are TRBV6-5 and TRBJ2-1; the TCRdb call, TRBD1, lacks DNA for checking. The CDR3 sequence is 15 residues long. The germline CDR1 and CDR2 sequences are MNHEY and SVGAGI. CDR3 region: CASRHSTGRVNEQFF.

Frequency places this clonotype as medium-sized. The chain joins TRBV27 to TRBJ2-1; lacking DNA, the TRBD2 call made by TCRdb goes unchecked. The CDR3 extends over 15 amino acids. Per the germline V gene, CDR1 is MNHEY and CDR2 is SMNVEV (reference sequence). CDR3 region: CASSLRDSSYNEQFF.

V usage is TRBV11-3 and J usage is TRBJ2-3. Germline V lookup: CDR1 SGHNT, CDR2 YENEEA. The CDR3 totals 15 residues. The CDR3: CASSLGTGWTDTQYF.

The gene calls are TRBV7-9 and TRBJ2-6. Germline lookup yields CDR1 SEHNR and CDR2 FQNEAQ (reference sequence). The CDR3 length is 14 residues. The chain's CDR3 is CASMPGLGANVLTF.

This chain uses TRBV7-6 with TRBJ2-5; checking the TCRdb D call of TRBD2 is not possible without DNA. Per the germline V gene, CDR1 is SGHVS and CDR2 is FNYEAQ. CDR3 size: 14 residues. CDR3 amino acids: CASSVTSDQETQYF. The variable domain in full, with the rest retrieved from reference TRBV7-6 and TRBJ2-5, is GAGVSQSPRYKVTKRGQDVALRCDPISGHVSLYWYRQALGQGPEFLTYFNYEAQQDKSGLPNDRFSAERPEGSISTLTIQRTEQRDSAMYRCASSVTSDQETQYFGPGTRLLVL.

The chain uses TRBV2 and TRBJ2-7. Germline loops: CDR1 SNHLY, CDR2 FYNNEI. The CDR3 is 12 residues long. CDR3 protein: CASSEGAYEQYF.

The chain employs TRBV19 and TRBJ2-1. Germline loops: CDR1 LNHDA, CDR2 SQIVND (reference sequence). This CDR3 has 13 amino acids. CDR3: CASSLPPYNEQFF.

By frequency, this clonotype registers medium-sized. V gene TRBV25-1 combines with J gene TRBJ2-3. The CDR3 covers 11 residues. CDR1 is MGHDK, CDR2 SYGVNS, per germline. The CDR3 is CASRFSNTQYF.

CDR3 region: CASSLQDIGNIGDTQYF. The chain combines TRBV5-1 with TRBJ2-3; TCRdb picks TRBD1, but there is no DNA to check that call. The germline V gene encodes CDR1 SGHRS and CDR2 YFSETQ. There are 17 residues in the CDR3.

This clonotype is medium-sized by frequency. CDR3 region: CASSQVGSEYNEKLFF. This chain connects TRBV4-3 to TRBJ1-4. The CDR3 length is 16 residues. Per the germline V gene, CDR1 is LGHNA and CDR2 is YSLEER.

This sequence joins TRBV6-6 and TRBJ2-3; the TCRdb D gene call, TRBD2, has no DNA to confirm it. The length of the CDR3 is 17 residues. CDR1 and CDR2 (germline): MNHNY, SVGAGI (reference sequence). The CDR3: CASSPPREGPRTDTQYF.

The chain couples TRBV5-4 to TRBJ2-1; checking the TCRdb D call of TRBD2 is not possible without DNA. This CDR3 comprises 14 residues. CDR1 is SGHNT and CDR2 is YYREEE in the germline V gene (reference sequence). The chain's CDR3 is CASSFRTSGSPQFF. The whole variable domain, filled in from reference TRBV5-4 and TRBJ2-1, reads ETGVTQSPTHLIKTRGQQVTLRCSSQSGHNTVSWYQQALGQGPQFIFQYYREEENGRGNFPPRFSGLQFPNYSSELNVNALELDDSALYLCASSFRTSGSPQFFGPGTRLTVL.

The CDR3 is CASSYGGPDYEQYF. The J gene is TRBJ2-7, the V gene TRBV6-5; TCRdb's D gene call, TRBD1, goes unchecked for lack of DNA. This CDR3 has 14 amino acids. CDR1 MNHEY and CDR2 SVGAGI come from the germline V gene.